This T cell receptor (beta chain) emerged from a study of T cells after yellow fever vaccination. Study at large: The authors prepared low-cell-number fractions using SMART-Seq v4 Ultra Low Input.

UMIs were added to TCR cDNA along with a universal primer site when it was made by 5'RACE template switching. TCRdb re-called the 5' RACE reads through MiXCR, storing one row per CDR3 protein. This sample has about 370,000 distinct CDR3 sequences; under 14% occur once, and the top ten carry 15% to 20%. On this clonotype itself: Antigen unknown.

Broader study findings: Researchers cautioned that FACS-sorted repertoires could harbor abundant clonotypes contaminating from the bulk population.

The V gene lost 5 bases and the J gene lost 8 bases, with 20 bases spanning the gap. This CDR3 contains 15 residues. This sample comprised PBMCs, obtained on the day of the first yellow fever vaccination. This chain links TRBV12-3 or TRBV12-4 with TRBJ2-3, with D maybe TRBD1 (5 bases). The receptor was derived from a man aged 18 to 30 who received the YFV17D yellow fever vaccine. CDR3 sequence (DNA): TGTGCCAGCAGTCCCACTTCCCGAGTGGGGCTTACGCAGTATTTT. It yields the protein CASSPTSRVGLTQYF.